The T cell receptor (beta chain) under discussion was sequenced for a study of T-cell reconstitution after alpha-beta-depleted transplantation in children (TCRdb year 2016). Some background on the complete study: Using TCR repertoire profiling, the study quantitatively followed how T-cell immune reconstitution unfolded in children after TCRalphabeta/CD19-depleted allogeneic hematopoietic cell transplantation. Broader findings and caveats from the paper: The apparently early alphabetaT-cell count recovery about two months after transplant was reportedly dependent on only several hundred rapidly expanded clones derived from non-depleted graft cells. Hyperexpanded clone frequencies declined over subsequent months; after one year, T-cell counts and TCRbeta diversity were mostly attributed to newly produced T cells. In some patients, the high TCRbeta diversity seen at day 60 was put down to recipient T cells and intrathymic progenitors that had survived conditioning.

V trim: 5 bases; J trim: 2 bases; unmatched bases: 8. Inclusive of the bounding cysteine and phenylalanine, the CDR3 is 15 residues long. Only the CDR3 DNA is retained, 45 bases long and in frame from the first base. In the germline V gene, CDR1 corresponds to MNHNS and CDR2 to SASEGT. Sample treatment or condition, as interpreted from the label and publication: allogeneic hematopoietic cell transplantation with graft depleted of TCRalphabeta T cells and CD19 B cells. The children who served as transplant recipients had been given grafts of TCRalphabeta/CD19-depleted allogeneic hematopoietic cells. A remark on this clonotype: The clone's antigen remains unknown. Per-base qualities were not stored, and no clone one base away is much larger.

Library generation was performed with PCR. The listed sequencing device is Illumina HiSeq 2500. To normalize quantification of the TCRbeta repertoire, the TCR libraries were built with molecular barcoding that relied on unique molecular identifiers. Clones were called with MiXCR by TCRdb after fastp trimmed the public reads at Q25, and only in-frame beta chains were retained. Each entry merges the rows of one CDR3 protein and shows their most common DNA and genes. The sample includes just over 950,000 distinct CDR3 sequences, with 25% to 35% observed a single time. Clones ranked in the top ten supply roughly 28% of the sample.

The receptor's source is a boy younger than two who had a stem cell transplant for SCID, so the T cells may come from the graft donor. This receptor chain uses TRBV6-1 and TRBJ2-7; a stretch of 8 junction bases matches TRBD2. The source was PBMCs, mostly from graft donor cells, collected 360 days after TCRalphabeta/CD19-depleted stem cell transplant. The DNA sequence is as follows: TGTGCCAGCAGTCCACGGGTAGCGGGGCCCTACGAGCAGTACTTC. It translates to CASSPRVAGPYEQYF.